This T cell receptor (beta chain) was sequenced in a study of blood T cell repertoires in COVID-19. In the original analysis: How many nucleated cells were present was estimated from reference gene primer amplification. TCRdb's copy holds only in-frame clones and misses some; the assay was immunoSEQ multiplex PCR. V and J calls and clone size are those listed in that table; D and trimming were worked out from the DNA. The repertoire holds 300,000 to 350,000 clones, with about 90% as singletons. Per the germline V gene, CDR1 is SGHTA and CDR2 is FQGNSA. This CDR3 is built from 14 residues. V shed 2 bases and J 6 bases; nucleotides not matched to a gene: 6.

The sequencing input was peripheral blood. This TCR was recovered from a man aged 18 to 29 with active or convalescent COVID-19. This chain connects TRBV7-2 to TRBJ2-7, with 8 bases that match TRBD1. Written as DNA, the CDR3 is TGTACCAGCAGCTTACAGGGACAGGCGGTCGAGCAGTACTTC. Protein: CTSSLQGQAVEQYF.